The 21 T cell receptor beta chains reported below all come from one sample, sequenced in a study of T cell repertoires in cytomegalovirus infection. For these TCRs, the target antigens are not known. TCRdb recomputed calls from the reads with MiXCR, one row per CDR3 protein. The sample yields hundreds of thousands of distinct CDR3 sequences, around a third seen once. This material consisted of cultured CD8+ T cells from PBMCs, taken from culture after CMV antigen stimulation. The source of these receptors is a human donor in good health (CMV status not recorded). Some clones in this sample may be carry-over from other donors' samples.

The chain has TRBV20-1 and TRBJ2-7, with 7 bases identical to TRBD1. Germline CDR1 DFQATT, CDR2 SNEGSKA (reference sequence). V was clipped by 5 bases and J by 5 bases; unmatched bases: 15. The CDR3 runs to 15 residues. CDR3 nucleotide sequence: TGCAGTGCTCATCGGGGTGAGGGGGCGATCCACGAGCAGTACGTC. It encodes CSAHRGEGAIHEQYV.

This clonotype was found a few times. The chain employs TRBV6-4 and TRBJ2-3, with D perhaps matching TRBD2 (6 bases). The germline gives CDR1 MRHNA, CDR2 SNTAGT. Trimming removed 3 bases from V and 2 bases from J, with 12 bases in between. This CDR3 contains 15 residues. The CDR3 nucleotides read TGTGCCAGCAGTGAAAGCGGGCTTTACACAGATACGCAGTATTTT. It codes for CASSESGLYTDTQYF.

This clonotype was seen ten or more times. The chain combines TRBV7-6 with TRBJ1-1, with D possibly matching TRBD1 (5 bases). The germline V gene encodes CDR1 SGHVS and CDR2 FNYEAQ. The CDR3 sequence is 15 residues long. The ends were cut back, 5 bases at V and 4 bases at J, with 17 bases in the middle. The CDR3 reads CASSLYPGTSTEAFF. CDR3 bases: TGTGCCAGCAGCCTCTATCCAGGGACGAGCACTGAAGCTTTCTTT.

The chain is built from TRBV20-1 and TRBJ1-1, with 8 bases fitting TRBD1. V trimming: 6 bases; J trimming: 5 bases; junction bases outside the gene matches: 11. The CDR3 runs to 14 residues. Germline assignment: CDR1 DFQATT and CDR2 SNEGSKA (reference sequence). The CDR3 DNA is TGCAGTGCAAATTCGGACAGGGAGGTTACTGAAGCTTTCTTT. It specifies CSANSDREVTEAFF.

V and J are TRBV6-2 or TRBV6-3 and TRBJ2-2; D uncertain. V was shortened by 7 bases and J by 5 bases, with 23 bases between the two germline ends. This CDR3 comprises 17 residues. Germline lookup yields CDR1 MNHEY and CDR2 SVGEGT. CDR3 sequence: CASTHTDTSIRTGELFF. The CDR3 region has the DNA TGTGCCAGCACCCATACCGACACCTCCATTCGGACCGGGGAGCTGTTTTTT.

The chain links TRBV9 to TRBJ2-2, with D possibly matching TRBD2 (6 bases). The germline V and J ends were trimmed by 3 bases and 0 bases, with 15 bases remaining between them. The germline V gene has CDR1 SGDLS and CDR2 YYNGEE. CDR3 length: 17 residues. CDR3 in DNA: TGTGCCAGCAGCGACCGAACGGAGGGCACGAACACCGGGGAGCTGTTTTTT. Protein sequence: CASSDRTEGTNTGELFF. The full variable domain, completed using reference TRBV9 and TRBJ2-2, is DSGVTQTPKHLITATGQRVTLRCSPRSGDLSVYWYQQSLDQGLQFLIQYYNGEERAKGNILERFSAQQFPDLHSELNLSSLELGDSALYFCASSDRTEGTNTGELFFGEGSRLTVL.

The gene calls are TRBV6-2 or TRBV6-3 and TRBJ1-1; perhaps TRBD1 as D (5 bases). The CDR3 covers 17 residues. V dropped 0 bases and J dropped 2 bases, with 16 bases sitting between them. CDR1 is MNHEY, CDR2 SVGEGT, per germline. CDR3 DNA sequence: TGTGCCAGCAGTTACTCTTACCTGACTGGGGCTAACACTGAAGCTTTCTTT. Its protein product is CASSYSYLTGANTEAFF.

This chain connects TRBV6-1 to TRBJ2-7, with D perhaps matching TRBD2 (6 bases). The V and J ends lost 6 bases and 4 bases respectively, with 16 bases between them. Germline CDR1 reads MNHNS; CDR2 reads SASEGT. The CDR3 length is 14 residues. CDR3 bases: TGTGCCAGCAGCCCCAGGAGGGGAGGTTACGAGCAGTACTTC. Its protein is CASSPRRGGYEQYF.

The chain uses TRBV4-3 and TRBJ2-3; possibly TRBD2 for D (6 bases). V was clipped by 1 base and J by 4 bases, with 12 bases between them. This CDR3 region has 15 residues. The V gene's germline CDR1 is LGHNA and CDR2 YSLEER. The CDR3 spells CASSQVADGADTQYF. The CDR3 coding sequence is TGCGCCAGCAGCCAAGTAGCGGACGGGGCAGATACGCAGTATTTT.

This clonotype was seen more than once but under ten times. The chain employs TRBV6-5 and TRBJ1-5; 11 nucleotides align to TRBD1. This CDR3 has 13 amino acids. The germline V gene has CDR1 MNHEY and CDR2 SVGAGI. V lost 8 bases and J lost 5; bases outside the gene matches: 2. The CDR3: CASGQGAYQPQHF. Here the CDR3 DNA reads TGTGCCAGCGGACAGGGGGCCTATCAGCCCCAGCATTTT.

About this clonotype: This clone may be a read error of a much larger clone one base away. The chain uses TRBV7-6 and TRBJ2-1; D is possibly TRBD1 (6 bases). V lost 5 bases, J lost 3 bases, and 14 bases lay in between. Germline loops: CDR1 SGHVS, CDR2 FNYEAQ. This CDR3 has 15 amino acids. CDR3 bases: TGTGCCAGCAGCACTACAGGGTCTGACTACAATGAGCAGTTCTTC. Amino acids: CASSTTGSDYNEQFF.

The rearrangement uses TRBV6-5 and TRBJ1-4, with TRBD1 matching over 11 bases. V was pared by 4 bases and J by 8 bases, with 6 bases of the junction left unmatched. The V gene's germline CDR1 is MNHEY and CDR2 SVGAGI. This CDR3 contains 15 residues. The CDR3 sequence: CASSSRTGGREKLFF. In DNA, the CDR3 is TGTGCCAGCAGTTCCCGGACAGGGGGCCGGGAAAAACTGTTTTTT.

This clonotype appeared many times. This chain links TRBV7-8 with TRBJ2-2; D is unclear. Germline lookup yields CDR1 SGHVS and CDR2 FQNEAQ. The CDR3 runs to 12 residues. This CDR3 is CAFGTNTGELFF. CDR3 nucleotides: TGTGCTTTTGGTACGAACACCGGGGAGCTGTTTTTT.

This clonotype was seen a few times. The chain carries TRBV5-1 and TRBJ2-1; possibly TRBD2 for D (7 bases). CDR3 length: 14 amino acids. Between the trimmed V and J ends, which lost 4 bases and 6 bases, there was a span of 14 bases. Looked up from germline, CDR1 is SGHRS and CDR2 is YFSETQ. CDR3 coding DNA: TGCGCCAGCAGCGACACGGGGGGCGGCAATGAGCAGTTCTTC. Translation: CASSDTGGGNEQFF.

The CDR3 here is CASSQEALVGTTAYEQYF. The CDR3 DNA reads TGTGCCAGCAGCCAAGAGGCTTTGGTCGGGACTACCGCCTACGAGCAGTACTTC. This chain links TRBV3-1 with TRBJ2-7; 7 positions match TRBD2. Germline assignment: CDR1 LGHDT and CDR2 YNNKEL (reference sequence). V shed 0 bases, J shed 2 bases, and the junction held 13 bases outside the gene matches. The CDR3 is 18 residues long.

This clonotype was picked up one time. The chain joins TRBV11-1 to TRBJ2-6, with a possible D match to TRBD2 (6 bases). Trimming left V 5 bases short and J 1 base short, with 21 bases between. The germline V gene encodes CDR1 SGHAT and CDR2 FQDESV (reference sequence). The CDR3 has 19 residues. The CDR3, as DNA: TGTGCCAGCAGCAAACTTGATGGGGGGTTTTGGTCTGGGGCCAACGTCCTGACTTTC. Protein sequence: CASSKLDGGFWSGANVLTF.

For this clonotype: A read error may account for a junction end that differs from germline. The chain employs TRBV12-5 and TRBJ2-3; D is possibly TRBD1 or TRBD2 (5 bases each). In germline, CDR1 is LGHNT, CDR2 FRNRAP. The CDR3 consists of 16 residues. DNA of the CDR3: TGTGCTAGTGGTTGGCTCGCGGACTCGCACACAGGTACGCAGTATTTT. Translated, it gives CASGWLADSHTGTQYF.

This clonotype turned up a few times. The rearrangement links TRBV2 to TRBJ1-6; TRBD1 matches 8 bases. V shed 8 bases and J 1 base; nucleotides not matched to a gene: 4. The germline V gene encodes CDR1 SNHLY and CDR2 FYNNEI. The length of the CDR3 is 15 residues. In nucleotides, the CDR3 is TGTGCCAGCGAGTGGGACAGGTCCTATAATTCACCCCTCCACTTT. Amino acid sequence: CASEWDRSYNSPLHF.

The sample holds many counts of this clonotype. The chain combines TRBV7-2 with TRBJ1-5, with 7 positions matching TRBD1. CDR3 length: 15 residues. The germline gives CDR1 SGHTA, CDR2 FQGNSA. J was trimmed by 7 bases and V by 5 bases; bases with no gene match: 11. In DNA, the CDR3 is TGTGCCAGCAGCCCCTACTCAGGGGGAGAACAGCCCCAGCATTTT. It encodes CASSPYSGGEQPQHF.

This chain uses TRBV12-3 or TRBV12-4 with TRBJ1-4; D is ambiguous. With 5 bases removed from V and 0 bases from J, the gap between germline ends came to 13 bases. The CDR3 covers 16 residues. The CDR3 here is CASSPSNRATNEKLFF. The CDR3 nucleotides read TGTGCCAGCAGTCCATCAAACAGAGCAACTAATGAAAAACTGTTTTTT.

This chain uses TRBV20-1 with TRBJ2-2; 7 bases map to TRBD2. With 6 bases clipped from V and 5 bases from J, the junction kept 6 bases outside the gene matches. This CDR3 spans 13 amino acids. Germline V gene data show CDR1 as DFQATT and CDR2 as SNEGSKA (reference sequence). CDR3 residues: CSALSSGTGELFF. Written as DNA, the CDR3 is TGCAGTGCCTTATCTAGCGGTACCGGGGAGCTGTTTTTT.